This entry features one T cell receptor (beta chain) sequence. Profiled with immunoSEQ multiplex PCR; TCRdb holds only in-frame clones, not every one. The sample includes about 200,000 clones, roughly three quarters of them seen just once. This sample is part of a study of cytotoxic CD8 clonotypes in ibrutinib-treated CLL. The CDR3 has 14 residues. V was clipped by 1 base and J by 6 bases, with 13 bases between them. Sample: PBMCs, taken after 12 months of ibrutinib treatment. V is TRBV23-1 and J is TRBJ2-7; D remains ambiguous. TRBV23-1 is assigned to the ORF class and has an uncertain function. This TCR came from a human donor with chronic lymphocytic leukemia. The CDR3 sequence: CASSQFRQMSEQYF. CDR3 nucleotides: TGCGCCAGCAGTCAATTTAGGCAGATGAGCGAGCAGTACTTC.